This record looks at one T cell receptor beta chain sequence and its context. What it recognizes is unknown. The data derive from a study of OX40 agonist ivuxolimab in advanced cancers. Turning to the study itself: Patients with prior anti-PD-1, anti-PD-L1 or anti-CTLA-4 therapy were eligible; 40% to 45% had some. Study-level points and caveats: Expanded clones were, on average, more numerous among CD8+ T cells than CD4+.

Prior autoimmune disease or systemic immunosuppression barred patients. This table comes from immunoSEQ multiplex PCR, and its TCRdb copy is limited to in-frame clones, with some not included. The table has more than 40,000 clones, around 84% seen once; the top ten hold around 25%. Deletions cut 4 bases from V and 8 bases from J, with 9 bases between. CDR1 MNHEY and CDR2 SMNVEV come from the germline V gene (reference sequence). The CDR3 runs 12 residues. The chain employs TRBV27 and TRBJ2-1; maybe TRBD1 (6 bases). The TCR sequence derives from an adult with an advanced solid tumor such as melanoma, head and neck, liver or kidney cancer. The specimen was CD4+ or CD8+ T cells sorted from blood, collected in a trial of the OX40 agonist ivuxolimab. Here the CDR3 reads CASSSGHHEQFF. For the CDR3, the DNA is TGTGCCAGCAGTTCGGGACACCATGAGCAGTTCTTC.